This T cell receptor (beta chain) stems from a study of post-analysis software for immune sequencing data. Study as a whole: Courses of disease covered relapsing-remitting, secondary progressive and progressive-relapsing multiple sclerosis. Study observations and caveats: Patients had higher frequencies than controls of five or six TRBV segments, including TRBV5-6, TRBV5-1 and TRBV20-1. Strong co-clustering by F measure was seen for same-batch samples.

As concerns this clonotype: Its target is unknown.

CDR1 and CDR2 (germline): LGHNA, YNFKEQ. The CDR3 totals 17 residues. Trimming at V came to 0 bases and at J to 2 bases, leaving 6 bases not matched to a gene. Unique molecular identifiers were built into the TCR beta cDNA libraries. T cells numbering roughly 1 to 10 million gave rise to 500,000 to 600,000 cDNA molecules. TCRdb recomputed calls from the PCR reads with MiXCR, one row per CDR3 protein. Here the sample spans about 680,000 distinct CDR3 sequences, approximately 59% being singletons. The chain uses TRBV4-2 and TRBJ2-3; 9 nucleotides line up with TRBD2. Sequencing used blood. This sequence originates from a girl aged 2-10 years with multiple sclerosis. This chain's CDR3 is CASSQDTLAGTTDTQYF. The CDR3 nucleotides read TGTGCCAGCAGCCAAGATACCCTAGCGGGAACCACAGATACGCAGTATTTT.